The rows below give T cell receptor beta chains drawn from one sample of a study of blood T cell repertoires in COVID-19. Clones were read by immunoSEQ multiplex PCR, and TCRdb kept only the in-frame ones, dropping some. The data contain roughly 230,000 clones, just under 90% of them seen just once; the ten biggest clones take up 4%. The sequencing input was PBMCs or T cells enriched from blood (not recorded which). The source of these receptors is a woman in her twenties or thirties with acute COVID-19. The CDR3 runs from the conserved cysteine through the conserved F or W. A D gene is named only where the DNA matches it firmly. Clone sizes are given selectively: once, few, many, or a class where the clone is expanded.

clone size	J gene	V gene	D gene	CDR3 DNA	CDR3 protein
few	TRBJ1-4	TRBV6-2/TRBV6-3	-	TGTGCCAGCAGTTACTCCGAGACAGGAGAAGAAAAACTGTTTTTT	CASSYSETGEEKLFF
-	TRBJ1-1	TRBV30	-	TGTGCCTGGATCCGACATCAGGGGATCGGCACTGAAGCTTTCTTT	CAWIRHQGIGTEAFF
-	TRBJ1-6	TRBV7-9	-	TGTGCCAGCAGCTTGGGGGCACCCTATAATTCACCCCTCCACTTT	CASSLGAPYNSPLHF
-	TRBJ2-3	TRBV5-4	-	TGTGCCAGCAGCGGAAACAGGGTGGGGTGGGATACGCAGTATTTT	CASSGNRVGWDTQYF
-	TRBJ2-1	TRBV7-9	-	TGTGCCAGCAGCTTGGGAGGGGGGGGATACTACAATGAGCAGTTCTTC	CASSLGGGGYYNEQFF
-	TRBJ2-3	TRBV21-1	-	TGTGCCAGCAGCAAAGAGATAGCCAACCCCTGGAAGACAGATACGCAGTATTTT	CASSKEIANPWKTDTQYF
-	TRBJ1-2	TRBV9	TRBD1	TGTGCCAGCAGCCGCGGGGGGACAGGGTTTATGAATGGCTACACCTTC	CASSRGGTGFMNGYTF
-	TRBJ2-7	TRBV4-3	-	TGCGCCAGCAGCCAAGTAGTCCGAGATTACGAGCAGTACTTC	CASSQVVRDYEQYF
few	TRBJ2-7	TRBV19	TRBD2	TGTGCCAGTAGTATCCGGACTAGCGGGGGGACCTACTACGAGCAGTACTTC	CASSIRTSGGTYYEQYF
-	TRBJ2-7	TRBV29-1	-	TGCAGCGTTGAAGTCTCCGGCCTCAGGAACGAGCAGTACTTC	CSVEVSGLRNEQYF
-	TRBJ2-7	TRBV5-1	-	TGCGCCAGCAGCGTCCCGGGCGGGCCGTCCTACGAGCAGTACTTC	CASSVPGGPSYEQYF
few	TRBJ1-2	TRBV2	TRBD1	TGTGCCAGCAAGGGGACAGGATATGGCTACACCTTC	CASKGTGYGYTF
-	TRBJ2-7	TRBV5-6	-	TGTGCCAGCAGCTTGGGCGGGGACTACGAGCAGTACTTC	CASSLGGDYEQYF
once	TRBJ2-1	TRBV5-1	-	TGCGCCAGCAGCTTGGACAGGATATCCTACAATGAGCAGTTCTTC	CASSLDRISYNEQFF
-	TRBJ1-2	TRBV27	-	TGTGCCAGCACCGCCCTAGGGGACTATGGCTACACCTTC	CASTALGDYGYTF
once	TRBJ2-7	TRBV7-2	-	TGTGCCAGCAGCCTCCACGGACAGTTTACCTACGAGCAGTACTTC	CASSLHGQFTYEQYF
-	TRBJ2-1	TRBV19	TRBD1	TGTGCCAGTAGTATCGGGACAGGGTCTGGCAATGAGCAGTTCTTC	CASSIGTGSGNEQFF
-	TRBJ1-2	TRBV6-1	-	TGTGCCAGCAGTGAAGATTGGCAGGGGCCTGGCTACACCTTC	CASSEDWQGPGYTF
once	TRBJ2-7	TRBV2	TRBD1	TGTGCCAGCAGTGAAGGCAGGGGGCTCTCCTACGAGCAGTACTTC	CASSEGRGLSYEQYF
once	TRBJ1-3	TRBV7-8	-	TGTGCCAGCAGCTTAGGTTTCCTCTCTGGAAACACCATATATTTT	CASSLGFLSGNTIYF
once	TRBJ1-5	TRBV30	-	TGTGCCTTCCAAGGGGGTGGCAATCAGCCCCAGCATTTT	CAFQGGGNQPQHF
-	TRBJ2-3	TRBV20-1	TRBD2	TGCAGTGCTAGTCTAGCGGGGTCCACAGATACGCAGTATTTT	CSASLAGSTDTQYF
-	TRBJ1-5	TRBV30	TRBD1	TGTGCCTGGAGTAAATCCCGGACAGGGGGGAACAATCAGCCCCAGCATTTT	CAWSKSRTGGNNQPQHF
-	TRBJ1-2	TRBV5-6	-	TGTGCCAGCAGCTTGGACTCTGACTATGGCTACACCTTC	CASSLDSDYGYTF
-	TRBJ1-2	TRBV3-1/TRBV3-2	TRBD1	TGTGCCAGCAGCCAAGATCTTAAGAACAGGGGTGGCTATGGCTACACCTTC	CASSQDLKNRGGYGYTF
-	TRBJ1-4	TRBV5-6	TRBD1	TGTGCCAGCAGCGCGACAGGGATGGGTGAAAAACTGTTTTTT	CASSATGMGEKLFF
-	TRBJ2-1	TRBV11-2	TRBD1	TGTGCCAGCAGCCCGGACAGGGTCAATGAGCAGTTCTTC	CASSPDRVNEQFF
-	TRBJ1-1	TRBV9	-	TGTGCCAGCAGCCTGGGGGGGCGTACTGAAGCTTTCTTT	CASSLGGRTEAFF
once	TRBJ1-3	TRBV12-3/TRBV12-4	-	TGTGCCAGCAGCCTCCGCTCTGGAAACACCATATATTTT	CASSLRSGNTIYF